The rows below give T cell receptor beta chains drawn from one sample of a study of blood T cell repertoires in COVID-19. Some clones are missing from TCRdb's copy, which holds only in-frame ones; the method was immunoSEQ multiplex PCR. The sample comprises around 57,000 clones, 90% to 95% of which are singletons, and 3% to 5% rests with the top ten. The specimen was peripheral blood. These receptors all stem from a man in his fifties or sixties with acute or convalescent COVID-19. Both conserved end residues are part of each CDR3. The D gene is left open where the match is weak. Clone sizes are given selectively: once, few, many, or a class where the clone is expanded.

d_call j_call v_call clone_size cdr3_aa cdr3_nt
TRBD1 TRBJ2-7 TRBV6-5 NA CASSYSKGQGYEQYF TGTGCCAGCAGTTACAGTAAGGGACAGGGGTACGAGCAGTACTTC
TRBD1 TRBJ1-5 TRBV28 NA CASSLSGQGWQIQPQHF TGTGCCAGCAGTTTATCCGGACAGGGGTGGCAGATCCAGCCCCAGCATTTT
TRBD1 TRBJ2-7 TRBV5-4 once CASSLVGQGSEQYF TGTGCCAGCAGCTTGGTAGGACAGGGAAGCGAGCAGTACTTC
NA TRBJ1-2 TRBV28 NA CASSLGQRNYGYTF TGTGCCAGCAGTTTAGGACAACGAAACTATGGCTACACCTTC
TRBD1 TRBJ1-5 TRBV2 NA CASKRDRWSQPQHF TGTGCCAGCAAGCGGGACAGGTGGAGTCAGCCCCAGCATTTT
TRBD1 TRBJ1-6 TRBV7-2 few CASSLGLGQGVSYNSPLHF TGTGCCAGCAGCTTAGGGCTGGGACAGGGGGTATCCTATAATTCACCCCTCCACTTT
NA TRBJ2-5 TRBV21-1 NA CASSPPQAGETQYF TGTGCCAGCAGCCCGCCACAGGCCGGGGAGACCCAGTACTTC
NA TRBJ2-3 TRBV18 NA CASTPSADTQYF TGTGCCAGCACCCCTAGCGCAGATACGCAGTATTTT
NA TRBJ1-6 TRBV5-1 NA CASSSQGNNSPLHF TGCGCCAGCAGCTCTCAGGGGAATAATTCACCCCTCCACTTT
NA TRBJ2-6 TRBV2 NA CASSPQGYGANVLTF TGTGCCAGCAGCCCTCAGGGGTACGGGGCCAACGTCCTGACTTTC
NA TRBJ2-1 TRBV21-1 NA CASRARYNEQFF TGTGCCAGCAGAGCTAGATACAATGAGCAGTTCTTC
TRBD1 TRBJ2-7 TRBV5-4 NA CASSLGQGGYEQYF TGTGCCAGCAGCTTAGGACAGGGCGGGTACGAGCAGTACTTC
TRBD2 TRBJ2-1 TRBV5-1 NA CASSLGMLGLAGVDEQFF TGCGCCAGCAGCTTGGGTATGCTGGGACTAGCGGGAGTAGATGAGCAGTTCTTC
NA TRBJ2-3 TRBV9 NA CASSVEGADTQYF TGTGCCAGCAGCGTAGAGGGGGCAGATACGCAGTATTTT
TRBD1 TRBJ1-6 TRBV30 NA CAWGRGPSPLHF TGTGCCTGGGGCAGGGGGCCGTCACCCCTCCACTTT
TRBD1 TRBJ1-5 TRBV4-1 once CASSQTDRENQPQHF TGCGCCAGCAGCCAAACCGACAGGGAAAATCAGCCCCAGCATTTT
TRBD1 TRBJ2-7 TRBV3-1/TRBV3-2 NA CASSNRGEQYF TGTGCCAGCAGCAACAGGGGCGAGCAGTACTTC
TRBD1 TRBJ1-5 TRBV5-4 NA CASSVGQGGQPQHF TGTGCCAGCAGTGTGGGACAGGGCGGCCAGCCCCAGCATTTT
NA TRBJ2-7 TRBV4-3 NA CASSLQFYEQYF TGCGCCAGCAGCCTACAATTCTACGAGCAGTACTTC
TRBD2 TRBJ2-5 TRBV5-1 NA CASSLEGSGSRETQYF TGCGCCAGCAGCTTGGAGGGTAGCGGGAGTCGAGAGACCCAGTACTTC
TRBD1 TRBJ2-7 TRBV24-1 NA CATSDAAGGDEQYF TGTGCCACCAGTGATGCCGCAGGGGGCGACGAGCAGTACTTC
NA TRBJ2-1 TRBV2 NA CASSEARGSYNEQFF TGTGCCAGCAGTGAAGCGCGAGGGAGTTACAATGAGCAGTTCTTC
NA TRBJ2-3 TRBV18 once CASSAPGGPSTDTQYF TGTGCCAGCTCAGCCCCGGGTGGCCCTAGCACAGATACGCAGTATTTT
NA TRBJ2-7 TRBV14 NA CASSPGRGLYEQYF TGTGCCAGCAGCCCAGGGCGGGGCCTCTACGAGCAGTACTTC
NA TRBJ1-1 TRBV5-6 NA CASSSQDDTEAFF TGTGCCAGCAGCTCCCAGGATGACACTGAAGCTTTCTTT
TRBD2 TRBJ2-7 TRBV6-2/TRBV6-3 NA CASSPTGTSLFYEQYF TGTGCCAGCAGCCCTACCGGGACTAGCCTCTTCTACGAGCAGTACTTC
TRBD1 TRBJ1-1 TRBV30 NA CAWSGQGKAFF TGTGCCTGGAGTGGACAGGGTAAAGCTTTCTTT
NA TRBJ2-1 TRBV6-5 NA CASSPQRVGTPKQFF TGTGCCAGCAGCCCCCAAAGGGTGGGGACTCCCAAGCAGTTCTTC
NA TRBJ1-5 TRBV6-5 few CASSFGGNQPQHF TGTGCCAGCAGTTTCGGAGGCAATCAGCCCCAGCATTTT
NA TRBJ1-2 TRBV19 NA CASSITGFDYGYTF TGTGCCAGTAGTATAACGGGGTTTGACTATGGCTACACCTTC
TRBD1 TRBJ2-6 TRBV6-4 NA CARRNLPGQGHSGANVLTF TGTGCCAGGAGAAACTTACCGGGACAGGGGCACTCTGGGGCCAACGTCCTGACTTTC
NA TRBJ1-5 TRBV2 NA CASRQGGNQPQHF TGTGCCAGCAGACAGGGTGGCAATCAGCCCCAGCATTTT
TRBD1 TRBJ2-5 TRBV3-1/TRBV3-2 NA CASSQKTGSSETQYF TGTGCCAGCAGCCAGAAGACAGGGTCTTCAGAGACCCAGTACTTC
TRBD1 TRBJ1-4 TRBV4-3 NA CASRGQGAVEKLFF TGCGCCAGCAGAGGGCAGGGGGCAGTTGAAAAACTGTTTTTT
NA TRBJ2-3 TRBV29-1 NA CSVDTGWTDTQYF TGCAGCGTGGATACAGGGTGGACAGATACGCAGTATTTT
TRBD2 TRBJ2-7 TRBV7-2 NA CASSLAGGPGEQYF TGTGCCAGCAGCTTAGCGGGAGGGCCGGGTGAGCAGTACTTC
TRBD2 TRBJ2-2 TRBV20-1 NA CSASRLAGGPVGELFF TGCAGTGCTAGTAGACTAGCGGGAGGGCCTGTCGGGGAGCTGTTTTTT
NA TRBJ2-1 TRBV24-1 NA CATSEFKTGQNEQFF TGTGCCACCAGTGAATTTAAGACAGGCCAGAATGAGCAGTTCTTC
TRBD1 TRBJ1-1 TRBV4-1 NA CASSPSRTGNTEAFF TGCGCCAGCAGCCCCTCCCGGACAGGGAACACTGAAGCTTTCTTT
TRBD1 TRBJ1-2 TRBV6-5 once CASIRRRQGSYGYTF TGTGCCAGCATCCGAAGGCGACAGGGAAGCTATGGCTACACCTTC
TRBD2 TRBJ2-1 TRBV5-4 NA CASSDPTSGTGNEQFF TGTGCCAGCAGCGACCCGACTAGCGGGACGGGGAATGAGCAGTTCTTC
NA TRBJ2-1 TRBV3-1/TRBV3-2 NA CASSPLRDDNEQFF TGTGCCAGCAGCCCCCTCCGGGATGACAATGAGCAGTTCTTC
NA TRBJ1-2 TRBV14 NA CASSPAVLRNRNYGYTF TGTGCCAGCAGCCCAGCGGTCCTCAGGAACAGAAACTATGGCTACACCTTC
NA TRBJ1-1 TRBV7-9 NA CAHSGPNTEAFF TGTGCCCACTCAGGGCCTAACACTGAAGCTTTCTTT
TRBD2 TRBJ2-7 TRBV6-1 NA CASSEVRLAGAHEQYF TGTGCCAGCAGTGAAGTCAGACTAGCGGGAGCCCACGAGCAGTACTTC
NA TRBJ1-1 TRBV30 NA CAWSVPEQGRPEAFF TGTGCCTGGAGTGTACCCGAACAGGGCCGTCCTGAAGCTTTCTTT
NA TRBJ2-7 TRBV6-5 NA CASSKYGEKPYEQYF TGTGCCAGCAGCAAATACGGGGAAAAACCCTACGAGCAGTACTTC
TRBD1 TRBJ2-2 TRBV7-2 NA CASSRQGGTGELFF TGTGCCAGCAGTCGACAGGGGGGCACCGGGGAGCTGTTTTTT
NA TRBJ1-2 TRBV7-8 NA CASSLGWDSSNYGYTF TGTGCCAGCAGCTTAGGGTGGGACTCAAGTAACTATGGCTACACCTTC
NA TRBJ1-3 TRBV19 NA CASSTRQGTGNTIYF TGTGCCAGTAGTACCCGACAAGGAACTGGAAACACCATATATTTT
NA TRBJ2-1 TRBV20-1 NA CSASVAGPNEQFF TGCAGTGCTAGTGTGGCGGGTCCCAATGAGCAGTTCTTC
NA TRBJ1-6 TRBV30 NA CAWWAANSPLHF TGTGCCTGGTGGGCCGCCAATTCACCCCTCCACTTT
TRBD2 TRBJ2-2 TRBV7-9 NA CASSLSPSGMVGTGELFF TGTGCCAGCAGCTTAAGTCCTAGCGGGATGGTCGGCACCGGGGAGCTGTTTTTT
NA TRBJ2-1 TRBV7-6 NA CAGVSVDNEQFF TGTGCCGGTGTTAGTGTCGACAATGAGCAGTTCTTC
TRBD1 TRBJ1-4 TRBV4-3 NA CASSQDTGASTNEKLFF TGCGCCAGCAGCCAAGATACAGGGGCCTCAACTAATGAAAAACTGTTTTTT